The 25 T cell receptor beta chains listed next were all sequenced from one sample in a study of cytotoxic CD8 clonotypes in ibrutinib-treated CLL. Using immunoSEQ multiplex PCR, the repertoire was profiled, and TCRdb retains in-frame clones only, with some absent. The sample lists 130,000 or so clones, roughly 83% occurring once. Source: PBMCs, taken after 12 months of ibrutinib treatment. These receptors all come from a human donor with chronic lymphocytic leukemia.

The chain links TRBV5-1 to TRBJ2-1; TRBD2 agrees at 13 bases. CDR1 SGHRS and CDR2 YFSETQ come from the germline V gene. The V segment lost 7 bases and the J segment 7 bases; nucleotides outside the gene matches: 2. The CDR3 is 13 residues long. The CDR3 bases are TGCGCCAGCCGGACTAGCGGGAGTAATGAGCAGTTCTTC. It codes for CASRTSGSNEQFF.

The rearrangement uses TRBV7-8 and TRBJ2-5, with TRBD2 identical over 13 bases. The trim removed 2 bases at V and 6 bases at J, leaving 9 bases unmatched. Germline loops: CDR1 SGHVS, CDR2 FQNEAQ. The CDR3 length is 17 residues. The chain's CDR3 is CASSLLTSGRAAKTQYF. CDR3 nucleotides: TGTGCCAGCAGCTTACTTACTAGCGGGAGGGCCGCGAAGACCCAGTACTTC. Looking up the rest from reference TRBV7-8 and TRBJ2-5 gives the full variable domain: GAGVSQSPRYKVAKRGQDVALRCDPISGHVSLFWYQQALGQGPEFLTYFQNEAQLDKSGLPSDRFFAERPEGSVSTLKIQRTQQEDSAVYLCASSLLTSGRAAKTQYFGPGTRLLVL.

The chain uses TRBV19 and TRBJ2-1; 11 bases line up with TRBD2. The V segment lost 5 bases and the J segment 0 bases; nucleotides outside the gene matches: 3. The CDR3 covers 16 residues. Germline loops: CDR1 LNHDA, CDR2 SQIVND (reference sequence). The DNA of the CDR3 is TGTGCCAGTAGTTGGACTAGCGGGTTCTCCTACAATGAGCAGTTCTTC. Its translation is CASSWTSGFSYNEQFF. Together with reference TRBV19 and TRBJ2-1, the CDR3 gives the full variable domain: DGGITQSPKYLFRKEGQNVTLSCEQNLNHDAMYWYRQDPGQGLRLIYYSQIVNDFQKGDIAEGYSVSREKKESFPLTVTSAQKNPTAFYLCASSWTSGFSYNEQFFGPGTRLTVL.

Only one count was recorded for this clone. The chain uses TRBV7-6 and TRBJ2-7; no clear D gene. Germline V gene sequence: CDR1 SGHVS, CDR2 FNYEAQ. This CDR3 region has 14 residues. V was cut by 1 base and J by 3 bases, with 10 bases left in between. This CDR3 reads CASSLGVSVYEQYF. The CDR3 bases are TGTGCCAGCAGCTTAGGGGTTTCGGTCTACGAGCAGTACTTC.

The rearrangement links TRBV4-1 to TRBJ2-2; 11 bases map to TRBD2. Germline V gene sequence: CDR1 MGHRA, CDR2 YSYEKL. J lost 5 bases, V lost 4 bases, and 18 bases had no gene match. CDR3 length: 20 residues. The CDR3 DNA is TGCGCCAGCAGCCCAACGTCACTAGCGGGAGAGGCGGGGCGAACCGGGGAGCTGTTTTTT. Translating it yields CASSPTSLAGEAGRTGELFF.

This clone was observed a handful of times. The chain links TRBV28 to TRBJ1-4; a possible D gene is TRBD1 (5 bases). The CDR3 is made up of 13 amino acids. The V gene lost 7 bases and the J gene lost 10 bases, with 16 bases spanning the gap. In germline, CDR1 is MDHEN, CDR2 SYDVKM. The CDR3 loop is CASTIDRSGKLFF. The CDR3, as DNA: TGTGCCAGCACCATCGACAGATCCGGAAAACTGTTTTTT.

This sequence joins TRBV11-2 and TRBJ2-7, with TRBD1 matching 9 bases. Trimming at V came to 2 bases and at J to 3 bases, leaving 2 bases not matched to a gene. The CDR3 consists of 14 residues. Germline V gene data show CDR1 as SGHAT and CDR2 as FQNNGV. CDR3 coding DNA: TGTGCCAGCAGCTTAATGGGACAGGGCTACGAGCAGTACTTC. It specifies CASSLMGQGYEQYF.

The rearrangement joins TRBV21-1 to TRBJ2-7; whether TRBD1, the table's D call, matches the DNA was not checked. TRBV21-1 is described as a pseudogene. This CDR3 has 20 residues. CDR3 sequence: CASSKKGGTALLVIPYEQYF. The CDR3 DNA is TGTGCCAGCAGCAAAAAAGGAGGGACAGCCCTTCTAGTTATACCCTACGAGCAGTACTTC.

The genes are TRBV12-5 and TRBJ2-6, with 9 bases matching TRBD1. The CDR3 is made up of 20 amino acids. The ends lost 7 bases at V and 2 bases at J; junction bases unmatched: 18. In germline, CDR1 is LGHNT, CDR2 FRNRAP. As DNA, the CDR3 is TGTGCTAGTGCCTCGGACAGGGGAACACTAATATTCACTGGGGCCAACGTCCTGACTTTC. Protein: CASASDRGTLIFTGANVLTF.

A single count supports this clone. The gene calls are TRBV7-2 and TRBJ2-5; the D gene is possibly TRBD1 (5 bases). V gave up 1 base and J gave up 2 bases, with 20 bases separating them. There are 18 residues in the CDR3. Germline V gene sequence: CDR1 SGHTA, CDR2 FQGNSA. CDR3: CASSLVGRRRPTQETQYF. The CDR3 DNA reads as TGTGCCAGCAGCTTAGTGGGGCGGAGACGACCTACTCAAGAGACCCAGTACTTC.

The chain recombines TRBV9 with TRBJ1-2; TRBD1 might be the D (6 bases). The CDR3 spans 14 residues. Germline V gene data show CDR1 as SGDLS and CDR2 as YYNGEE. Trimming shortened V by 4 bases and J by 4 bases, and 14 bases separated the two germline ends. The CDR3 loop reads CASSLETGIYGYTF. DNA for the CDR3: TGTGCCAGCAGCTTAGAGACAGGTATCTATGGCTACACCTTC.

In this sample, this clone turned up a few times. The chain recombines TRBV6-1 with TRBJ2-2; D not resolved. This CDR3 region has 14 residues. Trimming took off 3 bases at V and 2 bases at J, with 7 bases between the two ends. Germline loops: CDR1 MNHNS, CDR2 SASEGT. CDR3 in amino acids: CASSDWGNTGELFF. DNA of the CDR3: TGTGCCAGCAGTGATTGGGGAAACACCGGGGAGCTGTTTTTT.

The chain couples TRBV5-1 to TRBJ2-7; 9 bases map to TRBD1. This CDR3 has 15 amino acids. With V trimmed by 4 bases and J by 1 base, 6 bases remained unmatched. Germline V gene data show CDR1 as SGHRS and CDR2 as YFSETQ. The CDR3 DNA sequence: TGCGCCAGCAGCACGGGGACAGGGACTTCCTACGAGCAGTACTTC. This gives the protein CASSTGTGTSYEQYF.

For this clone: The junction and the germline gene differ at one end; a read error may be behind it. In the same sample, other DNA sequences code for this CDR3. The chain links TRBV9 to TRBJ1-1; no clear D gene. This CDR3 has 14 amino acids. Looked up from germline, CDR1 is SGDLS and CDR2 is YYNGEE. The CDR3 region is CASSVGPWIPEAFF. CDR3 nucleotides: TGCGCCAGCAGCGTTGGCCCGTGGATCCCTGAAGCTTTCTTT.

The chain links TRBV27 to TRBJ1-5; 7 nucleotides line up with TRBD1. The V gene's germline CDR1 is MNHEY and CDR2 SMNVEV (reference sequence). After removal of 5 bases from V and 9 bases from J, the junction contained 4 bases not matched to a gene. This CDR3 has 12 residues. The CDR3 here is CASSKTGRPQHF. The CDR3 bases are TGTGCCAGCAGTAAGACAGGGCGGCCCCAGCATTTT.

The chain combines TRBV27 with TRBJ2-2; no firm D call. Germline V gene sequence: CDR1 MNHEY, CDR2 SMNVEV (reference sequence). The CDR3 length is 15 residues. V lost 3 bases to trimming and J lost 5 bases, with 13 bases between them. The CDR3 sequence is CASSLQYLSTGELFF. In DNA form, the CDR3 reads TGTGCCAGCAGTTTGCAGTATCTGAGTACCGGGGAGCTGTTTTTT.

The chain recombines TRBV5-1 with TRBJ2-7; 10 positions match TRBD1. V dropped 5 bases and J dropped 5; count of bases not matched to a gene: 7. The CDR3 contains 14 residues. Germline CDR1 SGHRS, CDR2 YFSETQ. CDR3 loop: CASSRGQGGDEQYF. Here the CDR3 DNA reads TGCGCCAGCAGTAGAGGACAGGGGGGCGACGAGCAGTACTTC.

This clone was counted once. The chain is built from TRBV11-2 and TRBJ2-1, with 10 bases matching TRBD2. Germline V gene data show CDR1 as SGHAT and CDR2 as FQNNGV. The V segment lost 5 bases and the J segment 13 bases; nucleotides outside the gene matches: 5. The length of the CDR3 is 12 residues. The CDR3 spells CASSQSGRAQFF. CDR3 in DNA: TGTGCCAGCAGCCAAAGCGGGAGGGCCCAGTTCTTC.

A word on this clone: Other nucleotide sequences in the sample specify the same CDR3. This chain links TRBV11-2 with TRBJ2-5; weak D call: TRBD2 (5 bases). The CDR3 consists of 12 residues. The V end lost 5 bases, the J end lost 2 bases, and 6 bases lay between the germline ends. CDR1 is SGHAT, CDR2 FQNNGV, per germline. CDR3 DNA: TGTGCCAGCAGCCGGACTCAAGAGACCCAGTACTTC. It codes for CASSRTQETQYF. Filled out from reference TRBV11-2 and TRBJ2-5, the complete variable domain reads EAGVAQSPRYKIIEKRQSVAFWCNPISGHATLYWYQQILGQGPKLLIQFQNNGVVDDSQLPKDRFSAERLKGVDSTLKIQPAKLEDSAVYLCASSRTQETQYFGPGTRLLVL.

The chain couples TRBV7-3 to TRBJ2-2; 8 bases line up with TRBD2. In germline, CDR1 is SGHTA, CDR2 FQGTGA. Trimming cost V 5 bases and J 4 bases; bases outside gene matches: 12. This CDR3 is 17 amino acids long. The CDR3 region is CASSPNPAGRATGELFF. CDR3 in DNA: TGTGCCAGCAGCCCTAATCCAGCCGGGAGGGCCACCGGGGAGCTGTTTTTT.

This clone was seen repeatedly, ten times or more. Other DNA sequences in this specimen translate into the identical CDR3. The chain recombines TRBV6-6 with TRBJ2-1; D uncertain. CDR1 MNHNY and CDR2 SVGAGI come from the germline V gene (reference sequence). Trimming cost V 6 bases and J 9 bases, with 12 bases left between them. The CDR3 contains 12 residues. CDR3 sequence: CASSRPGGEQFF. CDR3 nucleotide sequence: TGTGCCAGCAGCCGACCGGGTGGTGAGCAGTTCTTC.

The rearrangement uses TRBV6-6 and TRBJ2-7; no clear D. V was shortened by 2 bases and J by 0 bases, with 11 bases between the two germline ends. Germline V gene lookup returns CDR1 MNHNY and CDR2 SVGAGI (reference sequence). The CDR3 runs 15 residues. CDR3 amino acids: CASSYGMGSSYEQYF. DNA of the CDR3: TGTGCCAGCAGTTACGGTATGGGAAGCTCCTACGAGCAGTACTTC.

The V and J genes are TRBV5-1 and TRBJ1-2; no reliable D call. Trimming took off 0 bases at V and 4 bases at J, with 10 bases between the two ends. The CDR3 contains 14 residues. Germline V gene sequence: CDR1 SGHRS, CDR2 YFSETQ. CDR3 amino acids: CASSLEWVSYGYTF. The CDR3, as DNA: TGCGCCAGCAGCTTGGAATGGGTGAGCTATGGCTACACCTTC.

CDR3 in DNA: TGTGCCAGCAGCATGACAGGGTCCCAAGAGACCCAGTACTTC. Protein product: CASSMTGSQETQYF. This chain joins TRBV5-4 and TRBJ2-5; 7 bases map to TRBD1. CDR3 size: 14 residues. With V trimmed by 4 bases and J by 1 base, 4 bases remained unmatched. Looked up from germline, CDR1 is SGHNT and CDR2 is YYREEE (reference sequence).

This rearrangement joins TRBV5-6 to TRBJ2-7; unclear D gene. The length of the CDR3 is 12 residues. Trimming removed 3 bases at V and 2 bases at J, with 6 bases between. Germline CDR1 SGHDT, CDR2 YYEEEE. The CDR3 protein is CASSSQAYEQYF. Written as DNA, the CDR3 is TGTGCCAGCAGCTCTCAGGCCTACGAGCAGTACTTC.